One and the same sample provided the 16 T cell receptor beta chains below, sequenced in a study of blood T cell repertoires in COVID-19. TCRdb keeps only in-frame clones here, not all; method: immunoSEQ multiplex PCR. The sample includes about 140,000 clones, roughly 90% seen only once; the top ten take approximately 2.5%. Sequenced material: peripheral blood. The receptors here all came from a human donor with COVID-19, enrolled during active disease. The donor label of this sample is uncertain.

This chain connects TRBV6-5 to TRBJ2-5; TRBD2 is a possible D gene (6 bases). V was trimmed by 6 bases and J by 5 bases, leaving 19 bases between them. The germline gives CDR1 MNHEY, CDR2 SVGAGI. This CDR3 is 15 amino acids long. The CDR3 coding sequence is TGTGCCAGCAGCAAGAATGGACCGGGGGTGGAGACCCAGTACTTC. Translation gives CASSKNGPGVETQYF.

This rearrangement joins TRBV13 to TRBJ2-7; 9 nucleotides align to TRBD1. The length of the CDR3 is 14 residues. Unmatched junction bases numbered 4, after V lost 5 bases and J lost 2 bases. Germline CDR1 and CDR2: PRHDT and FYEKMQ (reference sequence). CDR3 sequence (DNA): TGTGCCAGCAGCATCCGGGACAGGGCCTACGAGCAGTACTTC. It is translated as CASSIRDRAYEQYF.

The V gene is TRBV30, the J gene TRBJ1-2; the D gene is possibly TRBD1 (5 bases). Per the germline V gene, CDR1 is GTSNPN and CDR2 is SVGIG (reference sequence). The CDR3 is 11 amino acids. The V and J ends lost 2 bases and 10 bases respectively, with 11 bases between them. For the CDR3, the DNA is TGTGCCTGGAGTACGGCAGGGTCCTACACCTTC. The encoded protein is CAWSTAGSYTF.

The rearrangement uses TRBV5-4 and TRBJ2-1, with D uncertain. The CDR3 is made up of 11 amino acids. Per germline, CDR1 SGHNT and CDR2 YYREEE (reference sequence). The V gene lost 2 bases and the J gene lost 7 bases, with 4 bases spanning the gap. In DNA form, the CDR3 reads TGTGCCAGCAGCTTCAATAATGAGCAGTTCTTC. This translates into CASSFNNEQFF.

This chain joins TRBV5-5 and TRBJ2-2; possibly TRBD1 for D (6 bases). This CDR3 has 13 amino acids. Looked up from germline, CDR1 is SGHKS and CDR2 is YYEKEE (reference sequence). The V end lost 2 bases, the J end lost 13 bases, and 15 bases lay between the germline ends. As DNA, the CDR3 is TGTGCCAGCAGCTTCGCAGGGGATGAGAGGCTGTTTTTT. Translating it yields CASSFAGDERLFF.

The V gene is TRBV2, the J gene TRBJ1-1, with D possibly matching TRBD1 (5 bases). From germline, CDR1 is SNHLY and CDR2 FYNNEI. This CDR3 comprises 15 residues. V lost 9 bases, J lost 6 bases, and 23 bases lay in between. This CDR3 is CASNPVGNWGAEAFF. The CDR3 DNA reads as TGTGCCAGTAACCCGGTGGGCAATTGGGGGGCTGAAGCTTTCTTT.

This chain uses TRBV5-1 with TRBJ2-1; 8 bases align to TRBD1. This CDR3 contains 16 residues. The germline V gene has CDR1 SGHRS and CDR2 YFSETQ. V trimming: 4 bases; J trimming: 7 bases; junction bases outside the gene matches: 13. CDR3 in DNA: TGCGCCAGCAGCCCCATGACGGACAGGGTTTGGAATGAGCAGTTCTTC. Encoded protein: CASSPMTDRVWNEQFF.

This sequence joins TRBV2 and TRBJ2-1, with 7 bases matching TRBD2. The CDR3 totals 15 residues. Germline V gene sequence: CDR1 SNHLY, CDR2 FYNNEI. The ends lost 3 bases at V and 3 bases at J; junction bases unmatched: 5. The CDR3 loop reads CASSDGGGIYNEQFF. In DNA, the CDR3 is TGTGCCAGCAGTGACGGCGGGGGAATCTACAATGAGCAGTTCTTC.

V and J are TRBV9 and TRBJ2-5, with a tentative D call TRBD2 (7 bases). This CDR3 has 19 amino acids. CDR1 SGDLS and CDR2 YYNGEE come from the germline V gene. V was pared by 0 bases and J by 3 bases, with 24 bases between. The CDR3 sequence: CASSVGGGASLYSEETQYF. The CDR3 coding sequence is TGTGCCAGCAGCGTAGGTGGGGGGGCAAGCTTGTATTCGGAAGAGACCCAGTACTTC.

This clone appeared once. This chain joins TRBV7-2 and TRBJ2-4; 7 bases map to TRBD1. Unmatched junction bases numbered 5, after V lost 5 bases and J lost 7 bases. Germline CDR1 and CDR2: SGHTA and FQGNSA. This CDR3 has 13 amino acids. Here the CDR3 reads CASSPDRANIQYF. CDR3 sequence (DNA): TGTGCCAGCAGCCCCGACAGGGCGAACATTCAGTACTTC.

This clone occurred once. V gene TRBV5-1 combines with J gene TRBJ2-5, with 10 bases aligning to TRBD2. The CDR3 runs 16 residues. Germline assignment: CDR1 SGHRS and CDR2 YFSETQ. The J segment lost 0 bases and the V segment lost 0 bases, leaving 2 bases of the junction unmatched. DNA for the CDR3: TGCGCCAGCAGCTTGGGGACTAGCGGACACCAAGAGACCCAGTACTTC. Translating gives CASSLGTSGHQETQYF.

The chain recombines TRBV19 with TRBJ2-2; a possible D gene is TRBD1 (5 bases). The V and J ends lost 4 bases and 1 base respectively, with 10 bases between them. This CDR3 is built from 15 residues. Germline CDR1 LNHDA, CDR2 SQIVND (reference sequence). The DNA for the CDR3 is TGTGCCAGTAGTAGACCGGACAAGAACACCGGGGAGCTGTTTTTT. Protein product: CASSRPDKNTGELFF. Together with reference TRBV19 and TRBJ2-2, the CDR3 gives the full variable domain: DGGITQSPKYLFRKEGQNVTLSCEQNLNHDAMYWYRQDPGQGLRLIYYSQIVNDFQKGDIAEGYSVSREKKESFPLTVTSAQKNPTAFYLCASSRPDKNTGELFFGEGSRLTVL.

The J gene is TRBJ2-7, the V gene TRBV18; 9 nucleotides align to TRBD2. The CDR3 has 15 amino acids. Germline CDR1 KGHSH, CDR2 LQKENI. The V segment lost 2 bases and the J segment 5 bases; nucleotides outside the gene matches: 7. DNA of the CDR3: TGTGCCAGCTCACCAAGGGCGGGAGGGCCCAACGAGCAGTACTTC. It codes for CASSPRAGGPNEQYF.

The CDR3 reads CASRQGGSGGQETQYF. CDR3 bases: TGTGCCAGCAGACAAGGTGGTAGCGGGGGACAAGAGACCCAGTACTTC. The chain has TRBV7-3 and TRBJ2-5; 9 positions match TRBD2. The CDR3 is 16 residues long. Per germline, CDR1 SGHTA and CDR2 FQGTGA. Trimming cost V 6 bases and J 2 bases; bases outside gene matches: 10. Variable domain in full (rest from reference TRBV7-3 and TRBJ2-5): GAGVSQTPSNKVTEKGKYVELRCDPISGHTALYWYRQSLGQGPEFLIYFQGTGAADDSGLPNDRFFAVRPEGSVSTLKIQRTERGDSAVYLCASRQGGSGGQETQYFGPGTRLLVL.

The chain employs TRBV7-3 and TRBJ2-1, with D hard to call. The V end was cut by 1 base, the J end by 0 bases, with 16 bases between. The germline V gene has CDR1 SGHTA and CDR2 FQGTGA. CDR3 length: 18 amino acids. The CDR3 region is CASSLIPQSLSSYNEQFF. CDR3 coding DNA: TGTGCCAGCAGCTTAATCCCACAGTCCCTCAGCTCCTACAATGAGCAGTTCTTC.

This clone occurred once. This chain connects TRBV11-3 to TRBJ1-1; 7 bases map to TRBD1. Germline V gene sequence: CDR1 SGHNT, CDR2 YENEEA. CDR3 length: 14 amino acids. V lost 5 bases to trimming and J lost 3 bases; unmatched junction nucleotides: 6. CDR3 in amino acids: CASSISTGDTEAFF. In nucleotides, the CDR3 is TGTGCCAGCAGCATAAGCACAGGGGACACTGAAGCTTTCTTT.